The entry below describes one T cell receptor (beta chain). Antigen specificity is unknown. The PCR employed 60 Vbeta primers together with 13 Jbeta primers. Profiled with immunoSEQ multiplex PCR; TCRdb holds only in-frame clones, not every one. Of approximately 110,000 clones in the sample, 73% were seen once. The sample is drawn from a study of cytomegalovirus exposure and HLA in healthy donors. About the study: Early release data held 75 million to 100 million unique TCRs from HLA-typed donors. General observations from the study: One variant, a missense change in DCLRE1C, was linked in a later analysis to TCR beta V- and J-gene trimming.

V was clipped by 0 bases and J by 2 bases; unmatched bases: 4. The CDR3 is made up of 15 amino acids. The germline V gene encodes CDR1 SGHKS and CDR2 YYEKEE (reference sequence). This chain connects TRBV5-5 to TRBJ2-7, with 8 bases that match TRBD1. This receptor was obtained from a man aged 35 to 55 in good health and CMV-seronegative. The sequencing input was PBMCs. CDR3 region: CASSLATGDAYEQYF. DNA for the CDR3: TGTGCCAGCAGCTTGGCGACAGGGGACGCCTACGAGCAGTACTTC.